This TCR beta chain was captured in a study of breast tumors, draining lymph nodes, adjacent tissues. Many counts were recorded for this clonotype. From the multiplex PCR reads, TCRdb called clonotypes with MiXCR, one entry per CDR3 protein. The repertoire holds tens of thousands of distinct CDR3 sequences, with approximately 19% as singletons. Breast cancer patients provided tissue from their axillary draining lymph nodes. The CDR3 has 15 residues. In germline, CDR1 is DFQATT, CDR2 SNEGSKA (reference sequence). The V and J ends lost 2 bases and 2 bases, in that order; junction bases with no gene match: 2.

The receptor was isolated from a female donor with breast cancer. Some clones in this sample may be carry-over from other donors' samples. The chain combines TRBV20-1 with TRBJ2-1, with 11 bases lining up with TRBD2. What was sequenced was axillary lymph node tissue. CDR3 sequence: CSARSTSGTYNEQFF. In DNA, the CDR3 is TGCAGTGCTAGATCGACTAGCGGGACCTACAATGAGCAGTTCTTC.